This TCR beta chain was retrieved from a study of post-analysis software for immune sequencing data (dated by TCRdb to between 2014 and 2017). About the study as a whole: Relapsing-remitting, secondary progressive and progressive-relapsing multiple sclerosis were recorded as disease courses, and subtype annotation was lacking for some patients. Patient repertoires were compared against 10 to 12 previously published healthy control repertoires from donors aged roughly 6 to 28 years. A subset of samples was prepared in parallel using single-end sample barcoding, then pooled and co-amplified after Illumina adapter ligation.

To demonstrate the VDJtools post-analysis software, the study profiled TCR beta repertoires from the peripheral blood of around 13 young patients with multiple sclerosis. The multiple sclerosis patients were children and adolescents between roughly 6 and 16 years of age. The germline V gene gives CDR1 as SGDLS and CDR2 as YYNGEE. V is cut by 3 bases and J by 4 bases, and the space between the germline ends is 13 bases. Counted from cysteine to phenylalanine, this CDR3 has 14 amino acids. Kept here is only the CDR3 DNA, which spans 42 bases and is read in frame from base 1. The library was built by means of PCR. Sequencing instrument: Illumina HiSeq 2500. Unique molecular identifiers were incorporated into TCR beta cDNA libraries to reduce PCR and sequencing biases. About 500,000 cDNA molecules were obtained for every 1 to 10 million input T cells, so each molecule roughly corresponded to one T cell. The patient libraries were prepared and sequenced with the same protocol used for the earlier healthy control dataset. Samples belonging to the same batch were prepared together, multiplexed and sequenced on a shared HiSeq lane. The study's processing was this. Raw barcoded reads were processed with MIGEC, discarding single-read molecular identifier groups before consensus assembly and CDR3 extraction. VDJtools was used for post-analysis of the clonotype tables, and diversity was normalized by down-sampling every dataset to the size of the smallest sample. In repertoire overlap clustering, CDR3 amino acid sequences, but not nucleotide sequences, were matched to correct batch-related cross-sample contamination. The public reads were reanalyzed by TCRdb: fastp trimming at Q25, MiXCR alignment, in-frame beta chains only. Every distinct CDR3 protein forms one entry, paired with its most common genes and DNA. TCRdb's processing, not the authors', yielded these V and J calls. The sample includes around 700,000 distinct CDR3 sequences, with 55% to 60% observed a single time. The ten largest clones take up over 9% of the sample.

For this clonotype: Its antigen is not yet known. There are no base qualities to consult, and no much larger clone falls within one base.

The paper's findings and limits, for the study overall: Compared with controls, multiple sclerosis patients had significantly lower normalized Chao1 diversity, a finding suggesting substantial peripheral T-cell clonal expansion. The multiple sclerosis patient group was slightly younger than the control group. Direct clustering with F measure showed strong co-clustering of samples prepared in the same batch, prompting a batch-effect correction. Patients showed significantly higher frequencies than controls for about five TRBV segments, among them TRBV5-6, TRBV5-1 and TRBV20-1.

Rearrangement joined TRBV9 to TRBJ1-2, and possibly TRBD1, on 5 matching bases. The sample was blood. The receptor comes from a girl aged 2-9 years with multiple sclerosis. The CDR3: CASSATVVSYGYTF. In nucleotide form, the sequence is TGTGCCAGCAGCGCGACAGTCGTTTCCTATGGCTACACCTTC.